This T cell receptor beta chain came from a study of cytomegalovirus exposure and HLA in healthy donors. Trimming at V came to 4 bases and at J to 8 bases, leaving 5 bases not matched to a gene. This CDR3 has 14 residues. The germline V gene encodes CDR1 MGHRA and CDR2 YSYEKL. Study-wide points: Later analysis identified several of the most significant clusters that appeared linked to common viral pathogens.

As concerns this clone: Its target is not known.

With 60 Vbeta and 13 Jbeta primers, the PCR was carried out. The assay was immunoSEQ multiplex PCR, and TCRdb's table has in-frame clones only and misses some. The table includes roughly 160,000 clones, about three quarters detected once. The chain carries TRBV4-1 and TRBJ1-4, with 9 bases aligning to TRBD1. Sequencing used PBMCs. This clonotype was obtained from a female donor in good health and CMV-seronegative. In nucleotides, the CDR3 is TGCGCCAGCAGCCCCGGGACAGGGTTAGAAAAACTGTTTTTT. This gives the protein CASSPGTGLEKLFF.